These 21 T cell receptor beta chains originate from one sample sequenced in a study of blood T cell repertoires in COVID-19. Clones were sequenced by immunoSEQ multiplex PCR, and TCRdb holds only the in-frame ones, with some missing. The table shows hundreds of thousands of clones, with 88% occurring only once. The sequencing input was peripheral blood. The receptor set was obtained from a man between 18 and 29 years old with active or convalescent COVID-19.

The chain carries TRBV2 and TRBJ1-4, with D unresolved. Trimming took 8 bases from V and 0 from J, leaving 10 bases between them. Germline V lookup: CDR1 SNHLY, CDR2 FYNNEI. This CDR3 has 14 residues. CDR3 DNA: TGTGCCAGCCTCTCACTGGCAACTAATGAAAAACTGTTTTTT. Encoded protein: CASLSLATNEKLFF.

The gene calls are TRBV9 and TRBJ1-2; perhaps TRBD1 as D (5 bases). Per germline, CDR1 SGDLS and CDR2 YYNGEE. This CDR3 region has 12 residues. Trimming took 4 bases from V and 8 from J, leaving 12 bases between them. The DNA for the CDR3 is TGTGCCAGCAGCAGGCAGGGCTGGGGCTACACCTTC. This gives the protein CASSRQGWGYTF. Variable domain in full (rest from reference TRBV9 and TRBJ1-2): DSGVTQTPKHLITATGQRVTLRCSPRSGDLSVYWYQQSLDQGLQFLIQYYNGEERAKGNILERFSAQQFPDLHSELNLSSLELGDSALYFCASSRQGWGYTFGSGTRLTVV.

V usage is TRBV24-1 and J usage is TRBJ2-3; D may be TRBD1 (5 bases). The length of the CDR3 is 13 residues. Germline V gene data show CDR1 as KGHDR and CDR2 as SFDVKD. Trimming took 4 bases from V and 2 from J, leaving 6 bases between them. CDR3 bases: TGTGCCACCAGTGAAGGGGACACAGATACGCAGTATTTT. It translates to CATSEGDTDTQYF.

CDR3 protein: CASSPTGGSRAGELFF. DNA for the CDR3: TGTGCCAGCAGCCCTACCGGGGGGAGTCGGGCCGGGGAGCTGTTTTTT. J is TRBJ2-2 and V is TRBV7-9; 7 bases align to TRBD2. Germline assignment: CDR1 SEHNR and CDR2 FQNEAQ (reference sequence). V shed 5 bases, J shed 6 bases, and the junction held 12 bases outside the gene matches. CDR3 length equals 16 residues.

This sequence joins TRBV5-1 and TRBJ2-5, with TRBD1 as a possible D gene (6 bases). Germline CDR1 reads SGHRS; CDR2 reads YFSETQ. The CDR3 sequence is 15 residues long. Trimming shortened V by 0 bases and J by 5 bases, and 14 bases separated the two germline ends. CDR3 sequence (DNA): TGCGCCAGCAGCTTGGGACAGGCGCCTGGGGAGACCCAGTACTTC. Translating it yields CASSLGQAPGETQYF. Filled out from reference TRBV5-1 and TRBJ2-5, the complete variable domain reads KAGVTQTPRYLIKTRGQQVTLSCSPISGHRSVSWYQQTPGQGLQFLFEYFSETQRNKGNFPGRFSGRQFSNSRSEMNVSTLELGDSALYLCASSLGQAPGETQYFGPGTRLLVL.

The chain employs TRBV2 and TRBJ1-2; weak D call: TRBD1 (5 bases). The germline V gene encodes CDR1 SNHLY and CDR2 FYNNEI. The length of the CDR3 is 12 residues. V dropped 6 bases and J dropped 8 bases, with 13 bases sitting between them. The CDR3 sequence: CASSLDMRGYTF. The CDR3 nucleotides are TGTGCCAGCAGCCTGGACATGAGGGGCTACACCTTC.

The chain joins TRBV4-3 to TRBJ1-1; D uncertain. The germline V gene has CDR1 LGHNA and CDR2 YSLEER. The CDR3 is 15 amino acids. The V and J ends lost 4 bases and 2 bases respectively, with 14 bases between them. CDR3 sequence (DNA): TGCGCCAGCAGCCGAGTCTCGGAGCTAAACACTGAAGCTTTCTTT. The encoded protein is CASSRVSELNTEAFF.

The CDR3 sequence: CAIRGEQGRNTEAFF. CDR3 nucleotide sequence: TGTGCCATCAGGGGGGAACAGGGGCGGAATACTGAAGCTTTCTTT. The rearrangement links TRBV10-3 to TRBJ1-1; TRBD1 matches 7 bases. Looked up from germline, CDR1 is ENHRY and CDR2 is SYGVKD. The V and J ends lost 6 bases and 5 bases, in that order; junction bases with no gene match: 12. CDR3 length: 15 amino acids.

The gene calls are TRBV3-1 (or the pseudogene TRBV3-2) and TRBJ1-2, with a weak D call TRBD1 (5 bases). With 8 bases removed from V and 4 bases from J, the gap between germline ends came to 8 bases. Germline loops: CDR1 LGHDT, CDR2 YNNKEL (reference sequence). CDR3 length equals 11 residues. Here the CDR3 DNA reads TGTGCCAGCGGGGCGAGCTATGGCTACACCTTC. Translating it yields CASGASYGYTF.

About this clone: This CDR3 is also generated by other DNA sequences in the sample. The chain carries TRBV9 and TRBJ1-2; TRBD1 matches at 8 bases. CDR1 and CDR2 from the germline V gene are SGDLS and YYNGEE. Losses at the gene ends were 3 bases for V and 6 bases for J; bases not matched to a gene: 4. The CDR3 covers 13 residues. In DNA, the CDR3 is TGTGCCAGCAGCGCCGGACAGGGCGATGGCTACACCTTC. Its protein product is CASSAGQGDGYTF. Variable domain in full (rest from reference TRBV9 and TRBJ1-2): DSGVTQTPKHLITATGQRVTLRCSPRSGDLSVYWYQQSLDQGLQFLIQYYNGEERAKGNILERFSAQQFPDLHSELNLSSLELGDSALYFCASSAGQGDGYTFGSGTRLTVV.

This chain connects TRBV5-1 to TRBJ2-3; 7 bases line up with TRBD2. The V gene's germline CDR1 is SGHRS and CDR2 YFSETQ. The CDR3 totals 15 residues. The ends lost 0 bases at V and 3 bases at J; junction bases unmatched: 4. The DNA for the CDR3 is TGCGCCAGCAGCTTGGTGGCGGGGGTGACAGATACGCAGTATTTT. This translates into CASSLVAGVTDTQYF.

CDR3: CASSLPLLDQPQHF. The CDR3 nucleotides are TGTGCCAGCAGCCTACCGTTACTCGATCAGCCCCAGCATTTT. The chain carries TRBV16 and TRBJ1-5; D call uncertain. Germline V CDR1 and CDR2: KGHSY, FQNENV. The CDR3 runs 14 residues. With 4 bases removed from V and 5 bases from J, the gap between germline ends came to 12 bases.

This clone was counted once. The chain couples TRBV4-1 to TRBJ2-3, with 9 bases that match TRBD2. The length of the CDR3 is 15 residues. Unmatched junction bases numbered 4, after V lost 6 bases and J lost 0 bases. Per germline, CDR1 MGHRA and CDR2 YSYEKL. The CDR3 region has the DNA TGCGCCAGCAGGAATAGCGGGGGAAGCACAGATACGCAGTATTTT. Translating it yields CASRNSGGSTDTQYF.

V and J are TRBV7-8 and TRBJ1-6; D remains unclear. Germline CDR1 SGHVS, CDR2 FQNEAQ. This CDR3 comprises 15 residues. The ends were cut back, 0 bases at V and 8 bases at J, with 11 bases in the middle. CDR3 loop: CASSLAVGVDSPLHF. The CDR3 bases are TGTGCCAGCAGCTTAGCGGTCGGGGTAGATTCACCCCTCCACTTT. Looking up the rest from reference TRBV7-8 and TRBJ1-6 gives the full variable domain: GAGVSQSPRYKVAKRGQDVALRCDPISGHVSLFWYQQALGQGPEFLTYFQNEAQLDKSGLPSDRFFAERPEGSVSTLKIQRTQQEDSAVYLCASSLAVGVDSPLHFGNGTRLTVT.

V and J are TRBV7-9 and TRBJ1-2, with D tentatively TRBD1 (5 bases). Trimming took 5 bases from V and 8 from J, leaving 18 bases between them. The CDR3 is 14 residues long. Germline loops: CDR1 SEHNR, CDR2 FQNEAQ (reference sequence). The CDR3 nucleotides read TGTGCCAGCAGCCCTCCCCTGCCGGACAAGGGCTACACCTTC. Translating gives CASSPPLPDKGYTF.

V gene TRBV4-3 combines with J gene TRBJ2-3, with D perhaps matching TRBD2 (7 bases). The CDR3 is made up of 14 amino acids. Per the germline V gene, CDR1 is LGHNA and CDR2 is YSLEER. The germline V and J ends were trimmed by 5 bases and 5 bases, with 14 bases remaining between them. As DNA, the CDR3 is TGCGCCAGCAGCATGGGGGGGGCTGGAGATACGCAGTATTTT. Translated: CASSMGGAGDTQYF.

This clone was recorded many times. The genes are TRBV10-2 and TRBJ1-3, with a tentative D call TRBD1 (5 bases). V lost 5 bases and J 0 bases, leaving 11 bases between the germline ends. The CDR3 sequence is 15 residues long. The germline V gene has CDR1 WSHSY and CDR2 SAAADI. The CDR3 sequence is CASSQTANSGNTIYF. The CDR3 bases are TGCGCCAGCAGTCAGACAGCAAACTCTGGAAACACCATATATTTT.

This clone has only one observation. The V call is TRBV12-5, the J call TRBJ1-5; D perhaps matches TRBD1 (6 bases). This CDR3 spans 18 amino acids. V dropped 0 bases and J dropped 1 base, with 16 bases sitting between them. The V gene's germline CDR1 is LGHNT and CDR2 FRNRAP. Written as DNA, the CDR3 is TGTGCTAGTGGTTTGGTACGGGGGGCAGGGCGAAGCAATCAGCCCCAGCATTTT. Translation gives CASGLVRGAGRSNQPQHF.

The chain uses TRBV7-9 and TRBJ2-1, with TRBD1 matching over 7 bases. Trimming removed 6 bases from V and 5 bases from J; junction bases left unmatched: 13. The CDR3 has 16 amino acids. Looked up from germline, CDR1 is SEHNR and CDR2 is FQNEAQ (reference sequence). The CDR3 nucleotides read TGTGCCAGCAGGTCGCCGGCAGGGGGAAACCACAATGAGCAGTTCTTC. Its translation is CASRSPAGGNHNEQFF.

The V gene is TRBV19, the J gene TRBJ2-5, with a possible D match to TRBD1 (7 bases). In germline, CDR1 is LNHDA, CDR2 SQIVND (reference sequence). V dropped 0 bases and J dropped 5 bases, with 16 bases sitting between them. This CDR3 is 16 amino acids long. The CDR3, as DNA: TGTGCCAGTAGTATAGAAGGAGGGGGCTTTGTGGAGACCCAGTACTTC. It specifies CASSIEGGGFVETQYF.

This clone has only one observation. The CDR3 DNA sequence: TGTGCCAGTAGTCCAGACTGGTTCACAGATACGCAGTATTTT. It codes for CASSPDWFTDTQYF. This chain connects TRBV19 to TRBJ2-3; no definite D call. CDR3 length equals 14 residues. The germline V gene encodes CDR1 LNHDA and CDR2 SQIVND (reference sequence). Trimming removed 5 bases from V and 2 bases from J, with 11 bases in between.